This is a list of T cell receptor beta chains from one sample in a study of cytomegalovirus exposure and HLA in healthy donors. Profiling relied on immunoSEQ multiplex PCR, and the TCRdb table lists in-frame clones only, not all of them. The data hold 65,000 to 95,000 clones, with 75% observed a single time. Sequencing was done on a sample of PBMCs. The receptor set was obtained from an older man in good health and CMV-seronegative. Both conserved end residues are part of each CDR3. Each record gives: J gene, V gene, D gene, clone size, CDR3 DNA, CDR3 protein. The D gene is left open where the match is weak. Rows give clone size only sometimes, using once, few, many, or a class for an expanded clone.

>TRBJ2-1|TRBV4-3|TRBD2|.
TGCGCCAGCAGCCGAGCTACTGGGACTAGCGGGAGTCCAGATGAGCAGTTCTTC
CASSRATGTSGSPDEQFF
>TRBJ1-5|TRBV5-1|TRBD1|.
TGCGCCAGCAGCTTGGCCCCGGGGACAGGGGTTCAGCCCCAGCATTTT
CASSLAPGTGVQPQHF
>TRBJ2-5|TRBV6-5|TRBD1|.
TGTGCCAGCAGTTACGAGGGACAGGGGCAAGAGGAGACCCAGTACTTC
CASSYEGQGQEETQYF
>TRBJ1-6|TRBV4-3|TRBD1|.
TGCGCCAGCAGCCAGGACAGGGGAGTTTGGAATAATTCACCCCTCCACTTT
CASSQDRGVWNNSPLHF
>TRBJ1-2|TRBV20-1|.|.
TGCAGTGCTAGAGTCGAGGGTGGCTACACCTTC
CSARVEGGYTF
>TRBJ2-3|TRBV28|.|once
TGTGCCAGCAGAAAGGGGGGGGCCACAGATACGCAGTATTTT
CASRKGGATDTQYF
>TRBJ2-1|TRBV18|TRBD2|.
TGTGCCAGCGCTAGCGGGAGTTTTAATGAGCAGTTCTTC
CASASGSFNEQFF
>TRBJ1-1|TRBV4-1|TRBD1|.
TGCGCCAGCAGCCGTATGACAGGGGCTCTAGACACTGAAGCTTTCTTT
CASSRMTGALDTEAFF
>TRBJ2-5|TRBV7-2|.|.
TGTGCCAGCACCACGTTGGGCAGGGACCAAGAGACCCAGTACTTC
CASTTLGRDQETQYF
>TRBJ2-7|TRBV5-1|.|.
TGCGCCAGCAGCTTGGGGGCCCCTCAAGGCGAGCAGTACTTC
CASSLGAPQGEQYF
>TRBJ2-7|TRBV19|.|.
TGTGCCAGTAGTCCCCCTAGAGATCCGGACGAGCAGTACTTC
CASSPPRDPDEQYF
>TRBJ1-5|TRBV7-9|.|.
TGTGCCAGCAGCTTAGCTGGGGCCCAGCCCCAGCATTTT
CASSLAGAQPQHF
>TRBJ1-1|TRBV6-1|.|.
TGTGCCAGCAGTGAATTCGGGGGGGCTTTCTTT
CASSEFGGAFF
>TRBJ2-4|TRBV30|TRBD2|once
TGTGCCTGGAGTGTACAAGGCGGGAGAGCCAAAAACATTCAGTACTTC
CAWSVQGGRAKNIQYF
>TRBJ2-6|TRBV11-2|TRBD2|.
TGTGCCAGCAGCTTGAGCGGGAGTATGGGGTCTGGGGCCAACGTCCTGACTTTC
CASSLSGSMGSGANVLTF
>TRBJ2-5|TRBV7-2|TRBD1|.
TGTGCCAGCAGCTTAGGTACAGGGGCGGAGACCCAGTACTTC
CASSLGTGAETQYF
>TRBJ1-1|TRBV15|.|.
TGTGCCACCAGCAGAGCGTTTACGCACCACCTTATAGAGAACACTGAAGCTTTCTTT
CATSRAFTHHLIENTEAFF
>TRBJ2-7|TRBV18|.|.
TGTGCCAGCTCACCGGGCCTAGGGGGCTCCTACGAGCAGTACTTC
CASSPGLGGSYEQYF
>TRBJ2-7|TRBV28|TRBD1|.
TGTGCCAGCAGCCCCCCAGGGGGCACGGACGAGCAGTACTTC
CASSPPGGTDEQYF
>TRBJ2-5|TRBV5-4|TRBD2|once
TGTGCCAGCAGCGGGAGTGGCGGGGGGGCTGGGGAGACCCAGTACTTC
CASSGSGGGAGETQYF
>TRBJ2-1|TRBV7-2|.|.
TGTGCCAGCAGCCCATCGGAGGACCGCAATGAGCAGTTCTTC
CASSPSEDRNEQFF
>TRBJ1-3|TRBV7-2|.|.
TGTGCCAGCAGCTTAGTGGGGCGGGACCGACGCTCTGGAAACACCATATATTTT
CASSLVGRDRRSGNTIYF